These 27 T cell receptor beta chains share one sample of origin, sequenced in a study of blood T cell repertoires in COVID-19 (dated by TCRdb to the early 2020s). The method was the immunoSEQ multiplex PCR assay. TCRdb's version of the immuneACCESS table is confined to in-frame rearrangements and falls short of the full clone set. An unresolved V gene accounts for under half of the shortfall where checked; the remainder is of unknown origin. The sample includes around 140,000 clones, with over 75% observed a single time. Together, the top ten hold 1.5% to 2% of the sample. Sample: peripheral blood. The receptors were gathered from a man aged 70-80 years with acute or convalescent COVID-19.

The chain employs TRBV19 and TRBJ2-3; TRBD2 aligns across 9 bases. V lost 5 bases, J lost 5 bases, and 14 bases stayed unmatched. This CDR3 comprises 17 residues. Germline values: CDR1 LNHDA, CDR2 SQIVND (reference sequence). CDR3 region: CASSAVLIAGARDTQYF. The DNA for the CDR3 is TGTGCCAGTAGTGCTGTATTGATAGCGGGGGCCCGAGATACGCAGTATTTT.

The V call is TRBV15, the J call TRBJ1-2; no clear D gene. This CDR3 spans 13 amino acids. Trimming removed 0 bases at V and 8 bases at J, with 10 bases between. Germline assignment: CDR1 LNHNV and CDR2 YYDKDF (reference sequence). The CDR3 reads CATSRDVRVGYTF. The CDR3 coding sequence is TGTGCCACCAGCAGAGATGTTCGGGTCGGCTACACCTTC.

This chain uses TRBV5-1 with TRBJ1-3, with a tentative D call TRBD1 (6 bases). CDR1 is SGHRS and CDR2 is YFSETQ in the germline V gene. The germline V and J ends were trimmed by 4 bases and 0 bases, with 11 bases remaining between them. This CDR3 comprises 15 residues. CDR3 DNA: TGCGCCAGCAGCATCTCAGGGGCCTCTGGAAACACCATATATTTT. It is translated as CASSISGASGNTIYF.

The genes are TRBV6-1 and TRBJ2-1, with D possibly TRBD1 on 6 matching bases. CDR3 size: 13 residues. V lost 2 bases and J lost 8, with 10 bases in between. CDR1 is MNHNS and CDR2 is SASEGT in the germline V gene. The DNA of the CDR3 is TGTGCCAGCAGTGAATATGGGGGCTATGAGCAGTTCTTC. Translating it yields CASSEYGGYEQFF.

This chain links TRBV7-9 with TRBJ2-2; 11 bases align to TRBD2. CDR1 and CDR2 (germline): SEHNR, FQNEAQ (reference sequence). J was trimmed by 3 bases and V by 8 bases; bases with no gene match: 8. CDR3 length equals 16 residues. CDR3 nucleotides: TGTGCCAGCCCGCCGACTAGCGGGATTTACACCGGGGAGCTGTTTTTT. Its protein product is CASPPTSGIYTGELFF.

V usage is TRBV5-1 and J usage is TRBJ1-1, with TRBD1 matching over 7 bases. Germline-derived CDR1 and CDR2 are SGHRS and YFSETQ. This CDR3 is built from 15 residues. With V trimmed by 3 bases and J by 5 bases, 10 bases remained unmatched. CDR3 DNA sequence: TGCGCCAGCAGCTGGGGACAGATTGGGGTTACTGAAGCTTTCTTT. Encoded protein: CASSWGQIGVTEAFF. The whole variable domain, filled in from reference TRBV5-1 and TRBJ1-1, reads KAGVTQTPRYLIKTRGQQVTLSCSPISGHRSVSWYQQTPGQGLQFLFEYFSETQRNKGNFPGRFSGRQFSNSRSEMNVSTLELGDSALYLCASSWGQIGVTEAFFGQGTRLTVV.

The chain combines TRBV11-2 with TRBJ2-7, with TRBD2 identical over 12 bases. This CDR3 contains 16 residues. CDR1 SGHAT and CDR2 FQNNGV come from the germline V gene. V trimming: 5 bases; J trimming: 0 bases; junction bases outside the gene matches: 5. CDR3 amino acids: CASSPVTSGSSYEQYF. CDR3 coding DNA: TGTGCCAGCAGCCCTGTGACTAGCGGGAGCTCCTACGAGCAGTACTTC.

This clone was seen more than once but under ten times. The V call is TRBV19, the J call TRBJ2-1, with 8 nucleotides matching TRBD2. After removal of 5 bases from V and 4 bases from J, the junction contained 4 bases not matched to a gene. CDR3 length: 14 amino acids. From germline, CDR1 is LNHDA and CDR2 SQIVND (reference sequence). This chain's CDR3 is CASSVGGGYNEQFF. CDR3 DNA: TGTGCCAGTAGTGTCGGGGGGGGTTACAATGAGCAGTTCTTC. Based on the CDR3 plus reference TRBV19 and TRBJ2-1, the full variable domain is DGGITQSPKYLFRKEGQNVTLSCEQNLNHDAMYWYRQDPGQGLRLIYYSQIVNDFQKGDIAEGYSVSREKKESFPLTVTSAQKNPTAFYLCASSVGGGYNEQFFGPGTRLTVL.

CDR3 in DNA: TGTGCCAGCAGCTTAGTCAGGGTTGATCAGCCCCAGCATTTT. Protein product: CASSLVRVDQPQHF. This chain joins TRBV7-8 and TRBJ1-5; possibly TRBD1 for D (5 bases). The V end lost 1 base, the J end lost 5 bases, and 9 bases lay between the germline ends. The CDR3 is 14 amino acids. Germline V CDR1 and CDR2: SGHVS, FQNEAQ.

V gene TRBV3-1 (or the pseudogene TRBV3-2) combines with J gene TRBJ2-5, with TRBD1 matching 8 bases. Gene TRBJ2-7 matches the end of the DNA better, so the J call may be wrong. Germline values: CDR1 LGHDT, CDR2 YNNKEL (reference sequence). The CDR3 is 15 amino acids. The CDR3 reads CASSNIRTGTNEQYF. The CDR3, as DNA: TGTGCCAGCAGCAATATCAGGACAGGGACCAACGAGCAGTACTTC.

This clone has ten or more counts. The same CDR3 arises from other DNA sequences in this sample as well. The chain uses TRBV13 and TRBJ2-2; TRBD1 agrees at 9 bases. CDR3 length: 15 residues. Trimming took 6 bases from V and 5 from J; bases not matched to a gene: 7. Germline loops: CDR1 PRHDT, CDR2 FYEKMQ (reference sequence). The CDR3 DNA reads TGTGCCAGCAGGCCCGGGACAGGGTCGACCGGGGAGCTGTTTTTT. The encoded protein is CASRPGTGSTGELFF.

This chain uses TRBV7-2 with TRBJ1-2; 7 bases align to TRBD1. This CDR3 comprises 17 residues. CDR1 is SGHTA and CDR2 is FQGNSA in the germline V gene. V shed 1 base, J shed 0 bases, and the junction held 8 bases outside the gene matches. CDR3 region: CASSLVQGKGANYGYTF. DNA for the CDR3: TGTGCCAGCAGCTTAGTACAGGGGAAAGGGGCTAACTATGGCTACACCTTC.

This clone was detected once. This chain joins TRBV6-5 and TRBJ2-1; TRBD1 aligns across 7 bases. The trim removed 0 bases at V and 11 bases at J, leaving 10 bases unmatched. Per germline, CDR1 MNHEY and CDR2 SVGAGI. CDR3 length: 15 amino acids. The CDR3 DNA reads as TGTGCCAGCAGTTACTCGAAAGAAGGGGGCGGTCAGCAGTTCTTC. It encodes CASSYSKEGGGQQFF.

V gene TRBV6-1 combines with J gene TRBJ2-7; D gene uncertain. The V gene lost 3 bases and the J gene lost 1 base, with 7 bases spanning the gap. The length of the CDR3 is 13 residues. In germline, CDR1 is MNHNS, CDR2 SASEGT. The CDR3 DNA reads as TGTGCCAGCAGTGAGGCCACGTCCTACGAGCAGTACTTC. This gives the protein CASSEATSYEQYF.

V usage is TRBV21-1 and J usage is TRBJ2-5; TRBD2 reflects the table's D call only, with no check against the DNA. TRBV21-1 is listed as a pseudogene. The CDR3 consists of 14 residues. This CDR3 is CASSKARRRETQYF. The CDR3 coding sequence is TGTGCCAGCAGCAAAGCTCGGAGGAGAGAGACCCAGTACTTC.

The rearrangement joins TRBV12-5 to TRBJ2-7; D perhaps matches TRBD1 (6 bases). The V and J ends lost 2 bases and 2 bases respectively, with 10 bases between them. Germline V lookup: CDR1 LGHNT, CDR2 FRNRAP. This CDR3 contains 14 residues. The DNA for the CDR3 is TGTGCTAGTGGTTTGTGGGGGCGCACCTACGAGCAGTACTTC. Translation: CASGLWGRTYEQYF.

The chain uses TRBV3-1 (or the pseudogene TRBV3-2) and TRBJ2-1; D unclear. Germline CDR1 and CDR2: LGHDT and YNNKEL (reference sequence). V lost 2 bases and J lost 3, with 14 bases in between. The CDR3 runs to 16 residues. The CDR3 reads CASSQLVKASYNEQFF. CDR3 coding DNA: TGTGCCAGCAGCCAACTCGTAAAAGCGAGCTACAATGAGCAGTTCTTC.

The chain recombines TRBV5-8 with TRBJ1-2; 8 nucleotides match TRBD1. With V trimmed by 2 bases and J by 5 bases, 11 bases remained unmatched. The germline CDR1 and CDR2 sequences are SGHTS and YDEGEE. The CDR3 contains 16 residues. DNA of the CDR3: TGTGCCAGCAGCTTCTCAACCGGGACAGGAATTTATGGCTACACCTTC. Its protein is CASSFSTGTGIYGYTF.

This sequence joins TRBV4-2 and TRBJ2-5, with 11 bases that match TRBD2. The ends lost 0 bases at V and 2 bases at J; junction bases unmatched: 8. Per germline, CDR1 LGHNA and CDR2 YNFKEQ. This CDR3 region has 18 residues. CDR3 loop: CASSQEVGTSGRQETQYF. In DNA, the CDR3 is TGTGCCAGCAGCCAAGAGGTGGGGACTAGCGGAAGACAAGAGACCCAGTACTTC.

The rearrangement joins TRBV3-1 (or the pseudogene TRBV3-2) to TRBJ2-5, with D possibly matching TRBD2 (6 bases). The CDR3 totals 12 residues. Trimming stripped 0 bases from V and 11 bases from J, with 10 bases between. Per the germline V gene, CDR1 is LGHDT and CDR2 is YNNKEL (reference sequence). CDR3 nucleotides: TGTGCCAGCAGCCAAGAACTAGCATCTCAGTACTTC. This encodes CASSQELASQYF.

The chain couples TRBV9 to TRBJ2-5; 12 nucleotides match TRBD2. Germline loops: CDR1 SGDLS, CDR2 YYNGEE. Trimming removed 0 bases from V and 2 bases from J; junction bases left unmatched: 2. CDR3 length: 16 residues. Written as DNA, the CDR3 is TGTGCCAGCAGCGTAGGGGGGACTAGCGGGCAAGAGACCCAGTACTTC. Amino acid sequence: CASSVGGTSGQETQYF.

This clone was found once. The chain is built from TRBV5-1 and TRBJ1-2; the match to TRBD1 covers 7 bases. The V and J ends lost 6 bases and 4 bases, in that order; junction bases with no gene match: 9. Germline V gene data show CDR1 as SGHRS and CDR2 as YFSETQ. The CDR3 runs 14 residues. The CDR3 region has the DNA TGCGCCAGCAACGTACAGGGGTCGGCCTATGGCTACACCTTC. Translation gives CASNVQGSAYGYTF.

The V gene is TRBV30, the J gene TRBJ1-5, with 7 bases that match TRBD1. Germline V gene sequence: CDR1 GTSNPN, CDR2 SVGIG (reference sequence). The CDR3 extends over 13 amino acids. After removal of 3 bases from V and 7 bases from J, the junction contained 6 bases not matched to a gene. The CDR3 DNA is TGTGCCTGGAGCGTGACAGGGATACAGCCCCAGCATTTT. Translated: CAWSVTGIQPQHF.

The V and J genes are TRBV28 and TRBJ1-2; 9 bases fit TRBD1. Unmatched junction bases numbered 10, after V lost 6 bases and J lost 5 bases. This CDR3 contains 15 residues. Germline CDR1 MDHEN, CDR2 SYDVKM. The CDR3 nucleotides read TGTGCCAGCAGCCCCGGGACAGGGCCGCGTTATGGCTACACCTTC. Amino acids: CASSPGTGPRYGYTF.

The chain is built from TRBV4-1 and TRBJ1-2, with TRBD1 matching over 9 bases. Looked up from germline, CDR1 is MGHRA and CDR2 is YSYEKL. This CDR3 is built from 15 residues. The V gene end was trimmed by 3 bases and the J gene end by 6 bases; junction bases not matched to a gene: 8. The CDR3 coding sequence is TGCGCCAGCAGCCAGTTTAGGACAGGGGCCGATGGCTACACCTTC. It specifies CASSQFRTGADGYTF.

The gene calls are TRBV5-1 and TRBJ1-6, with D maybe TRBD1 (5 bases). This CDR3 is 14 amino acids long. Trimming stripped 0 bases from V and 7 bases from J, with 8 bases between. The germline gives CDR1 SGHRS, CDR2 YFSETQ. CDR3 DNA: TGCGCCAGCAGCTTGGGACAGCCAAATTCACCCCTCCACTTT. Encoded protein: CASSLGQPNSPLHF.

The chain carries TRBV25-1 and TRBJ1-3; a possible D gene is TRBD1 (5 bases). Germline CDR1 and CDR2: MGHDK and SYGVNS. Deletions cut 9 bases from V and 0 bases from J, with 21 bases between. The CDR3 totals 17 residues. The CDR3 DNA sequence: TGTGCCAGTTCAATTCTCGGGGAGGGACTCTCTGGAAACACCATATATTTT. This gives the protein CASSILGEGLSGNTIYF.